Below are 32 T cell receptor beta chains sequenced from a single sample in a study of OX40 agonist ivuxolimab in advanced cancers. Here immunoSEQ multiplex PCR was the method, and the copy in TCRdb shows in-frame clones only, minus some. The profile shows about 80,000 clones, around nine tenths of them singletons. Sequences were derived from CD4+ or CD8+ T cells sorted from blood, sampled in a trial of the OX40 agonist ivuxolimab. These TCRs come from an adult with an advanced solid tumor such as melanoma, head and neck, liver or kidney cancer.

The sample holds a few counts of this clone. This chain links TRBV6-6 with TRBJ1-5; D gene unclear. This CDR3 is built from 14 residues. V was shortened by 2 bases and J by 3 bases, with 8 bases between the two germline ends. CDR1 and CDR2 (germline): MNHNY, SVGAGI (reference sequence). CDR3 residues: CASSYLGFNQPQHF. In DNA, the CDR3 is TGTGCCAGCAGTTACCTGGGCTTCAATCAGCCCCAGCATTTT.

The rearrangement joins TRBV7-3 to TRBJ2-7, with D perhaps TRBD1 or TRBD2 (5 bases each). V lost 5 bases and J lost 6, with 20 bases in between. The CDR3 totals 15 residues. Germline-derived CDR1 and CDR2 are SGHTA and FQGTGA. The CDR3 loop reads CASSTRRGEECEQYF. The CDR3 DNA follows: TGTGCCAGCAGCACCCGCCGGGGCGAGGAGTGCGAGCAGTACTTC.

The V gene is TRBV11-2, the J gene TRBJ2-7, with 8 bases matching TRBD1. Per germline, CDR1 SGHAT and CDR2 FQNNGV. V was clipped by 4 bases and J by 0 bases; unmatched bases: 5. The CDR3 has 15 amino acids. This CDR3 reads CASSSRTGYSYEQYF. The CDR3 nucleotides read TGTGCCAGCAGCTCCCGGACAGGGTACTCCTACGAGCAGTACTTC.

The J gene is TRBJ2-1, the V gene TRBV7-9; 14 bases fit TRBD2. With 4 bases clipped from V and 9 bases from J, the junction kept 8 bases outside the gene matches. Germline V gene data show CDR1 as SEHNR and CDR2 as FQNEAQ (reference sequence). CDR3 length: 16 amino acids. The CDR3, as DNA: TGTGCCAGCAGCTCCCAGCGGGGACTAGCGGGAGCTGAGCAGTTCTTC. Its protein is CASSSQRGLAGAEQFF.

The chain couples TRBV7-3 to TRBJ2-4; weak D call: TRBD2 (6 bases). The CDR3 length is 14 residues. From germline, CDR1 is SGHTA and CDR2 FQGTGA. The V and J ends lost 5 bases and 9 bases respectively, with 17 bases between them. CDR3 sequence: CASSGEEARGIQYF. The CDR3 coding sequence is TGTGCCAGCAGCGGGGAGGAGGCCCGGGGCATTCAGTACTTC. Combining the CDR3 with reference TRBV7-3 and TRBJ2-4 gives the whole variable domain GAGVSQTPSNKVTEKGKYVELRCDPISGHTALYWYRQSLGQGPEFLIYFQGTGAADDSGLPNDRFFAVRPEGSVSTLKIQRTERGDSAVYLCASSGEEARGIQYFGAGTRLSVL.

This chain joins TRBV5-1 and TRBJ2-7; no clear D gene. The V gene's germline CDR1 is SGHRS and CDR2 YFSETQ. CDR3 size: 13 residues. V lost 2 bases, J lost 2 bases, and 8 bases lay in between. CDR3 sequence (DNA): TGCGCCAGCAGCTTCGCAGCCACCTACGAGCAGTACTTC. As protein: CASSFAATYEQYF.

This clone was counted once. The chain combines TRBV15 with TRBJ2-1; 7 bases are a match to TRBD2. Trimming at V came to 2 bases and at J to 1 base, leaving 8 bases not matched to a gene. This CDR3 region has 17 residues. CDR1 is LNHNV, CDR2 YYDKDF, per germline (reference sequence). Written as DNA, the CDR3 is TGTGCCACCAGCAGAACCTACGGGAGGCCTTCCTACAATGAGCAGTTCTTC. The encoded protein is CATSRTYGRPSYNEQFF.

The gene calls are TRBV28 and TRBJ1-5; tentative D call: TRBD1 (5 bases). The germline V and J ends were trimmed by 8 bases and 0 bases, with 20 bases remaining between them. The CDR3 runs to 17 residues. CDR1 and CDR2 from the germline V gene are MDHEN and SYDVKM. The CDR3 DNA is TGTGCCAGCCTGACCGGAGGGACCATCTATAGCAATCAGCCCCAGCATTTT. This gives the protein CASLTGGTIYSNQPQHF.

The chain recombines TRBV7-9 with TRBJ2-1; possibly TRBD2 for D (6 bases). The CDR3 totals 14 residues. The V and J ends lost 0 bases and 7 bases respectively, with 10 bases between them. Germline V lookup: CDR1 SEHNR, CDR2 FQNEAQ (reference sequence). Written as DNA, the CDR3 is TGTGCCAGCAGCTTAGCGCGGGAATGGAATGAGCAGTTCTTC. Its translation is CASSLAREWNEQFF.

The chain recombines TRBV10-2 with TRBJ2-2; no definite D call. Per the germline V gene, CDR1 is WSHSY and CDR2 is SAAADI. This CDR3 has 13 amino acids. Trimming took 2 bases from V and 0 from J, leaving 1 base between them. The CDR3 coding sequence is TGCGCCAGCAGTGAGACGAACACCGGGGAGCTGTTTTTT. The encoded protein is CASSETNTGELFF.

The CDR3 DNA reads TGTGCCAGCTCACCCGGGACGAAGAACTCTGGAAACACCATATATTTT. The encoded protein is CASSPGTKNSGNTIYF. The J gene is TRBJ1-3, the V gene TRBV18; D possibly corresponds to TRBD1 (5 bases). CDR1 and CDR2 from the germline V gene are KGHSH and LQKENI. This CDR3 region has 16 residues. The V end was cut by 3 bases, the J end by 0 bases, with 12 bases between.

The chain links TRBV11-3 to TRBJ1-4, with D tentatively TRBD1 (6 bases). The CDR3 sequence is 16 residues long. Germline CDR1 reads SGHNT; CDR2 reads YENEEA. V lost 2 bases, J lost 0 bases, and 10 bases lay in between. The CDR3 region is CASSLKGGATNEKLFF. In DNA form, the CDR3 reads TGTGCCAGCAGCTTAAAAGGGGGAGCAACTAATGAAAAACTGTTTTTT.

This chain's CDR3 is CASSRGVRGTYEQYF. In DNA, the CDR3 is TGTGCCAGTAGCAGAGGGGTCCGTGGGACCTACGAGCAGTACTTC. V is TRBV19 and J is TRBJ2-7, with D perhaps being TRBD1 or TRBD2 (5 bases each). CDR3 length: 15 amino acids. V lost 6 bases and J lost 2, with 17 bases in between. Germline CDR1 LNHDA, CDR2 SQIVND (reference sequence).

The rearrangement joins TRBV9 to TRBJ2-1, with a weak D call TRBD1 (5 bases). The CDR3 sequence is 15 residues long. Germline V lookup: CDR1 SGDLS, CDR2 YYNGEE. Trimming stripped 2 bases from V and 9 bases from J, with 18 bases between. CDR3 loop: CASSVSPLGAGEQFF. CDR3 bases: TGTGCCAGCAGCGTCTCTCCGCTAGGGGCAGGTGAGCAGTTCTTC.

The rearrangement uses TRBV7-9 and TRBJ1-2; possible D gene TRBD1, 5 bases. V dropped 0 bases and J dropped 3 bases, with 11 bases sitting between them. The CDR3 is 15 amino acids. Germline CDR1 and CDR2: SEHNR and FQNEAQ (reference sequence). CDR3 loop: CASSLAHRGHYGYTF. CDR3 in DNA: TGTGCCAGCAGCTTAGCGCATCGGGGCCACTATGGCTACACCTTC.

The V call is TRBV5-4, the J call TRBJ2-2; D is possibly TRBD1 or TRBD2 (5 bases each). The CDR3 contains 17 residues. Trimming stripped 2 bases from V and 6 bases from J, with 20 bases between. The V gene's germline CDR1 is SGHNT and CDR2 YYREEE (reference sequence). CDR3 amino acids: CASSFGGGTPRAGELFF. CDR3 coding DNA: TGTGCCAGCAGCTTCGGTGGGGGAACTCCTAGGGCCGGGGAGCTGTTTTTT.

The CDR3 DNA sequence: TGTGCCAGCAGTTTATGGGGGACAGGGGGCCCTAACTATGGCTACACCTTC. This translates into CASSLWGTGGPNYGYTF. V usage is TRBV28 and J usage is TRBJ1-2; 12 bases match TRBD1. This CDR3 is built from 17 residues. Trimming took 0 bases from V and 0 from J; bases not matched to a gene: 2. Germline CDR1 is MDHEN and CDR2 is SYDVKM.

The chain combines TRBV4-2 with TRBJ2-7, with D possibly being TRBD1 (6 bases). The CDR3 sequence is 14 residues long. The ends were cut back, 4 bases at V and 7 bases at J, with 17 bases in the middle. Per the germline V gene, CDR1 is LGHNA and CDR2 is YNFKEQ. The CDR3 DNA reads TGTGCCAGCAGCCGAGGCCGGGACAATGGGGAGCAGTACTTC. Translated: CASSRGRDNGEQYF.

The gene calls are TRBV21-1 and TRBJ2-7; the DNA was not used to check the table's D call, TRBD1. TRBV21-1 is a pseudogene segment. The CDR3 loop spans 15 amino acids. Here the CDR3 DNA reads TGTGCCAGCGCACCAGGGCAGCCAGACCCCTACGAGCAGTACTTC. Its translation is CASAPGQPDPYEQYF.

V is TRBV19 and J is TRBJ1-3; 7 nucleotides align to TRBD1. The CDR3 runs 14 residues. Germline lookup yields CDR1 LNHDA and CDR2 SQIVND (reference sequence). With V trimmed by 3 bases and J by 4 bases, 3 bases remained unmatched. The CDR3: CASSIVRGGNTIYF. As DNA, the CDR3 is TGTGCCAGTAGTATCGTCAGGGGGGGAAACACCATATATTTT.

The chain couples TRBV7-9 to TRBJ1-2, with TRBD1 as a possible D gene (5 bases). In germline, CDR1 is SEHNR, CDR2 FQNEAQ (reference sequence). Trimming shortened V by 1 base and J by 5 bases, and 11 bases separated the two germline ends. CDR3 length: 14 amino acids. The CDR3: CASSLGGAFYGYTF. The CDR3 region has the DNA TGTGCCAGCAGCTTAGGGGGCGCTTTTTATGGCTACACCTTC.

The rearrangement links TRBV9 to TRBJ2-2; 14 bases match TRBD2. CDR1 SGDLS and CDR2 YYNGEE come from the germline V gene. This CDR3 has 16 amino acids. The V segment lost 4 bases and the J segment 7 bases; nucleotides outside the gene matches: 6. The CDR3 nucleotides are TGTGCCAGCAGCATTGGGACTAGCGGGAGTGTCGGGGAGCTGTTTTTT. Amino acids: CASSIGTSGSVGELFF.

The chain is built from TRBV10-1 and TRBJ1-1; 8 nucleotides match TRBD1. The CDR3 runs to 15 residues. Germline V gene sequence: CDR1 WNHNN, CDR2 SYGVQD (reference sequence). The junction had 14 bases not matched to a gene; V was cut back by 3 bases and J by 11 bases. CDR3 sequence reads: CASSDGGGTGQKAFF. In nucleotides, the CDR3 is TGCGCCAGCAGTGACGGCGGAGGGACAGGTCAAAAGGCTTTCTTT.

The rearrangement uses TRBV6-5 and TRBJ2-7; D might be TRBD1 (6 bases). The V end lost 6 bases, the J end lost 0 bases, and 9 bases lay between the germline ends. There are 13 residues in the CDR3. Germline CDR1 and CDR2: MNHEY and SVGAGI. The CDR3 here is CASRGHSSYEQYF. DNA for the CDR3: TGTGCCAGCAGGGGACATAGCTCCTACGAGCAGTACTTC.

CDR3 DNA: TGTGCCAGCACCGCGGCCGGGACAGACCAAGAGACCCAGTACTTC. Its protein is CASTAAGTDQETQYF. This rearrangement joins TRBV7-2 to TRBJ2-5, with TRBD1 identical over 7 bases. Germline loops: CDR1 SGHTA, CDR2 FQGNSA. There are 15 residues in the CDR3. V shed 7 bases and J 0 bases; nucleotides not matched to a gene: 8.

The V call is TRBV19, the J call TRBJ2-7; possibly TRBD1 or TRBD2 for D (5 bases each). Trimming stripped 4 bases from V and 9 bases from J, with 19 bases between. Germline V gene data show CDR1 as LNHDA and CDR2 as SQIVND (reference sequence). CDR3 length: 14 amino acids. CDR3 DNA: TGTGCCAGTAGTACCTCAACGGGGCCGGAGAGGCAGTACTTC. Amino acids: CASSTSTGPERQYF.

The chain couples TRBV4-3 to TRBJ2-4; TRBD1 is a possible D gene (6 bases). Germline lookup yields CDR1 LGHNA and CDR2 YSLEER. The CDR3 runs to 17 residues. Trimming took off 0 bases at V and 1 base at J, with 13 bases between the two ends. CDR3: CASSQEPAGVAKNIQYF. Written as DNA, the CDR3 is TGCGCCAGCAGCCAAGAGCCGGCAGGGGTGGCCAAAAACATTCAGTACTTC.

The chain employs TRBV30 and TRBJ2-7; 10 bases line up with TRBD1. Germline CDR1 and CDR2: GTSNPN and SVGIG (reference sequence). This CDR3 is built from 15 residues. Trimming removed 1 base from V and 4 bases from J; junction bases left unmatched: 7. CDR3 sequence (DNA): TGTGCCTGGAGTGCGGAGGACAGGGGGTTATACGAGCAGTACTTC. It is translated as CAWSAEDRGLYEQYF. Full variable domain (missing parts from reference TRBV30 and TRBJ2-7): SQTIHQWPATLVQPVGSPLSLECTVEGTSNPNLYWYRQAAGRGLQLLFYSVGIGQISSEVPQNLSASRPQDRQFILSSKKLLLSDSGFYLCAWSAEDRGLYEQYFGPGTRLTVT.

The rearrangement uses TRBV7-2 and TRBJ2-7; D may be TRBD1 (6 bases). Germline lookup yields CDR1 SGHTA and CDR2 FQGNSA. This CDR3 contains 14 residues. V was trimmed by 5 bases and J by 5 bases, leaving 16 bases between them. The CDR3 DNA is TGTGCCAGCAGCCCGGGACATAGACTCGACGAGCAGTACTTC. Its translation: CASSPGHRLDEQYF. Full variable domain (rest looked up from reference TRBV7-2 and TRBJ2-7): GAGVSQSPSNKVTEKGKDVELRCDPISGHTALYWYRQSLGQGLEFLIYFQGNSAPDKSGLPSDRFSAERTGGSVSTLTIQRTQQEDSAVYLCASSPGHRLDEQYFGPGTRLTVT.

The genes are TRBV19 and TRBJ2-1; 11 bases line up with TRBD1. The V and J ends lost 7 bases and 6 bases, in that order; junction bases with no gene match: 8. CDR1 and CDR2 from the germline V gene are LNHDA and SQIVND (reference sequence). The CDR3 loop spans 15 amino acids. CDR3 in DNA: TGTGCCAGTAACTTCGGACAGGGGGCGCCCAATGAGCAGTTCTTC. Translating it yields CASNFGQGAPNEQFF.

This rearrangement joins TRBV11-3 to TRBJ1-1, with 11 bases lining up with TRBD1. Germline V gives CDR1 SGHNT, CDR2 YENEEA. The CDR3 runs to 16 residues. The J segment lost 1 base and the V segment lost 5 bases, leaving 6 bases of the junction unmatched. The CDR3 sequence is CASSPGTGGANTEAFF. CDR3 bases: TGTGCCAGCAGCCCCGGGACAGGGGGGGCGAACACTGAAGCTTTCTTT.

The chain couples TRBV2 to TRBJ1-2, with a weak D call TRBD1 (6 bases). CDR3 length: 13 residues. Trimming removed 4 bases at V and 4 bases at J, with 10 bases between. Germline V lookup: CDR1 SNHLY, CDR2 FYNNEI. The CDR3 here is CASSVGQIYGYTF. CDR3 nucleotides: TGTGCCAGCAGTGTCGGACAGATCTATGGCTACACCTTC.